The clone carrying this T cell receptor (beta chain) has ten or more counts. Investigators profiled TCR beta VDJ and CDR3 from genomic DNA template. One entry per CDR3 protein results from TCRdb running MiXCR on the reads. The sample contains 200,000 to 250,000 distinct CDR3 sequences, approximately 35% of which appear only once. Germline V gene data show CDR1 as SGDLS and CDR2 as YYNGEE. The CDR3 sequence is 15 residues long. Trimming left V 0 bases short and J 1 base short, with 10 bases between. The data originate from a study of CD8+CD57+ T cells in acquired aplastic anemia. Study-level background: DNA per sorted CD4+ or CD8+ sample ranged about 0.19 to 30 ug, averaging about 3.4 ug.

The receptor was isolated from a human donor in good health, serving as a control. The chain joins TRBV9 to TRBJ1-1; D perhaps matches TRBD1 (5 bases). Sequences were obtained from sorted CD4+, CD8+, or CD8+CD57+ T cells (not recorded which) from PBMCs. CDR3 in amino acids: CASSVDGGANTEAFF. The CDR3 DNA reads TGTGCCAGCAGCGTAGATGGAGGGGCGAACACTGAAGCTTTCTTT.